This T cell receptor (beta chain) was captured by sequencing in a study of neurological immune-mediated disorders. This clonotype is medium-sized within its sample. This CDR3 is built from 14 residues. Trimming cost V 6 bases and J 0 bases, with 12 bases left between them. CDR1 and CDR2 (germline): DFQATT, SNEGSKA (reference sequence). TCRdb analysed the 5' RACE reads with MiXCR anew, one entry per CDR3 protein. The sample holds over 20,000 distinct CDR3 sequences, about 10% seen once. This clonotype was sampled from a woman in her sixties or seventies with HTLV-1-associated myelopathy (HAM/TSP). What was sequenced was PBMCs. The chain recombines TRBV20-1 with TRBJ1-5; D unresolved. The CDR3 DNA follows: TGCAGTGCCGCCCTGGGTTATAGCAATCAGCCCCAGCATTTT. Protein: CSAALGYSNQPQHF.